Listed below are T cell receptor beta chains from one sample, sequenced in a study of T cells after yellow fever vaccination. TCRdb re-called the 5' RACE reads with MiXCR, one entry per CDR3 protein. The table includes around 47,000 distinct CDR3 sequences, roughly 7.1% detected once. Sequences were derived from CD8+ T cells not binding an NS4B(214-222) dextramer, sorted from PBMCs, sampled 45 days after the yellow fever booster vaccination. The receptors derive from a man aged 25-40 years who received the YFV17D yellow fever vaccine. Both conserved end residues are part of each CDR3. Fields, in order: V gene, J gene, clone size, D gene, CDR3 DNA, CDR3 protein. A D gene is named only where the DNA matches it firmly. Clone size is not always given. Where it is, it says once, few, many or a class for expanded clones.

TRBV20-1	TRBJ1-1	few	-	TGCAGTGCAACCGACCAGGCGGTTGAAGCTTTCTTT	CSATDQAVEAFF
TRBV6-5	TRBJ2-1	-	-	TGTGCCAGTCGCGGGGGCTTTGAGCAGTTCTTC	CASRGGFEQFF
TRBV28	TRBJ1-5	many	-	TGTGCCAGCAGTCTCCTTCAGGGTGGGGGCAATCAGCCCCAGCATTTT	CASSLLQGGGNQPQHF
TRBV6-5	TRBJ1-6	many	-	TGTGCCAGCAGTTACTCGACGGGAGGAGATAATTCACCCCTCCACTTT	CASSYSTGGDNSPLHF
TRBV27	TRBJ2-1	many	-	TGTGCCAGCAGTTATGGTTACAATGAGCAGTTCTTC	CASSYGYNEQFF
TRBV19	TRBJ1-5	-	TRBD1	TGTGCCAGTGGGACAGGGAGCAATCAGCCCCAGCATTTT	CASGTGSNQPQHF
TRBV20-1	TRBJ2-7	many	TRBD1	TGCAGTGCACAGACAGGGTGGGGAGTCGAGCAGTACTTC	CSAQTGWGVEQYF
TRBV21-1	TRBJ2-1	many	-	TGTGCCAGCAGCAAAGAAATTTATCAGCGGGCCTTCTACAATGAGCAGTTCTTC	CASSKEIYQRAFYNEQFF
TRBV14	TRBJ1-2	many	TRBD1	TGTGCCAGCAGCCCGGGGACAGTATATGGCTACACCTTC	CASSPGTVYGYTF
TRBV29-1	TRBJ2-3	many	TRBD2	TGCAGCGTTGAAGGACTAGCGGTTAGCACAGATACGCAGTATTTT	CSVEGLAVSTDTQYF
TRBV5-4	TRBJ2-7	many	-	TGTGCCAGCAGCTTGGGGGCAGGGCCGCAAGGCGAGCAGTACTTC	CASSLGAGPQGEQYF
TRBV5-1	TRBJ2-2	many	-	TGCGCCAGCAGCTCGTTGGGGGCCGGGGAGCTGTTTTTT	CASSSLGAGELFF
TRBV27	TRBJ2-3	-	-	TGTGCCAGCAGTTCGGGTTTTGGCACAGATACGCAGTATTTT	CASSSGFGTDTQYF
TRBV20-1	TRBJ2-3	many	-	TGCAGTGCTAGAGAATTGACTAGTTGGGACACAGATACGCAGTATTTT	CSARELTSWDTDTQYF
TRBV12-3/TRBV12-4	TRBJ2-2	many	-	TGTGCCAGCAGTTTGGGGGGATCCGGGGAGCTGTTTTTT	CASSLGGSGELFF
TRBV6-5	TRBJ2-7	many	TRBD2	TGTGCCAGCAGTTACACTAGCGGAGGCTACGAGCAGTACTTC	CASSYTSGGYEQYF
TRBV20-1	TRBJ2-7	many	TRBD2	TGCAGTGGACTAGCGGGAGGAGAAGAGCAGTACTTC	CSGLAGGEEQYF
TRBV5-6	TRBJ2-6	-	TRBD2	TGTGCCAGCAGCCCCGGGACTAGCGGCTCTGGGGCCAACGTCCTGACTTTC	CASSPGTSGSGANVLTF
TRBV5-6	TRBJ2-7	many	-	TGTGCCAGCAGCTTGGGGCCACTTATCGACGAGCAGTACTTC	CASSLGPLIDEQYF
TRBV20-1	TRBJ1-1	many	-	TGCAGTGCTAGTTCTCCCACTGAAGCTTTCTTT	CSASSPTEAFF
TRBV18	TRBJ1-3	many	-	TGTGCCAGCTCACTTCCCTCTGGAAACACCATATATTTT	CASSLPSGNTIYF
TRBV10-3	TRBJ2-2	many	TRBD2	TGTGCCATCAGTGAGCAGGCGGGAGGGCCTTTTGGGGAGCTGTTTTTT	CAISEQAGGPFGELFF
TRBV20-1	TRBJ2-7	many	TRBD2	TGCAGTGCTATCGGGCAGAGACTAGCGAACGAGCAGTACTTC	CSAIGQRLANEQYF
TRBV12-3/TRBV12-4	TRBJ2-1	few	-	TGTGCCAGCACCTTTTACGACAATGAGCAGTTCTTC	CASTFYDNEQFF
TRBV6-6	TRBJ2-1	many	-	TGTGCCAGCAGTTACTCACGGGGCGATGAGCAGTTCTTC	CASSYSRGDEQFF
TRBV20-1	TRBJ1-1	few	TRBD1	TGCAGTGCTAGAGAGGAGGACAGGTACACTGAAGCTTTCTTT	CSAREEDRYTEAFF
TRBV28	TRBJ2-7	many	-	TGTGCCAGCGCCGCGGGACTCGATACGTTGCAGTACTTC	CASAAGLDTLQYF
TRBV4-2	TRBJ2-2	many	-	TGTGCCAGCAGCCAAGATCGGGGCACCGGGGAGCTGTTTTTT	CASSQDRGTGELFF
TRBV5-1	TRBJ2-7	many	-	TGCGCCAGCAGCTCTCACAGGGAATCCGAGCAGTACTTC	CASSSHRESEQYF
TRBV20-1	TRBJ2-1	many	-	TGCAGTGCTAGAATTGGACGAACACCGAGCTCCTACAATGAGCAGTTCTTC	CSARIGRTPSSYNEQFF
TRBV24-1	TRBJ2-1	few	TRBD1	TGTGCCACCAGTGACTATGGACAGGGAGGTGATGAGCAGTTCTTC	CATSDYGQGGDEQFF
TRBV5-1	TRBJ2-7	many	TRBD1	TGCGCCAGCAGCCAGGACAGGGCCAACGAGCAGTACTTC	CASSQDRANEQYF
TRBV25-1	TRBJ2-7	many	-	TGTGCCAGCAGTGAAAATGGCGTCGAGCAGTACTTC	CASSENGVEQYF
TRBV5-1	TRBJ2-2	many	-	TGCGCCAGCAGCGCCTTCGGGACCGGGGAGCTGTTTTTT	CASSAFGTGELFF
TRBV5-6	TRBJ2-7	many	-	TGTGCCAGCAGGAAAACAGTCCCCGCTTCCTACGAGCAGTACTTC	CASRKTVPASYEQYF
TRBV7-2	TRBJ2-1	-	TRBD2	TGTGCCAGCAGTTGGACTAGTACGGAGCAGTTCTTC	CASSWTSTEQFF
TRBV13	TRBJ2-3	-	TRBD1	TGTGCCAGCAGCCTCAGGGGGCAAGATACGCAGTATTTT	CASSLRGQDTQYF
TRBV5-4	TRBJ2-2	few	-	TGTGCCAGCAGCTTGACGACTTACACCGGGGAGCTGTTTTTT	CASSLTTYTGELFF
TRBV29-1	TRBJ2-7	many	-	TGCAGCGTTGAAGAAGAGTCAGGGAACGAGCAGTACTTC	CSVEEESGNEQYF
TRBV7-2	TRBJ1-6	few	-	TGTGCCAGCAGCTATTTAGGTTCACCCCTCCACTTT	CASSYLGSPLHF
TRBV5-1	TRBJ2-7	many	-	TGCGCCAGCAGAAAACCCACCGAGGGTTCCTACGAGCAGTACTTC	CASRKPTEGSYEQYF
TRBV19	TRBJ2-7	many	TRBD1	TGTGCCAGTAGATTTGGGGACAGGAGCTCCTACGAGCAGTACTTC	CASRFGDRSSYEQYF
TRBV2	TRBJ1-5	few	-	TGTGCCAGCAGGGATTTTTATCAGCCCCAGCATTTT	CASRDFYQPQHF
TRBV29-1	TRBJ2-6	many	-	TGCAGCGTTGTCCTCCAGGGGCCTGCCTCTGGGGCCAACGTCCTGACTTTC	CSVVLQGPASGANVLTF
TRBV5-1	TRBJ2-2	many	TRBD2	TGCGCCAGCAGCTCCGGCGCCGGACTAGCGGGAGTGACTCGCACCGGGGAGCTGTTTTTT	CASSSGAGLAGVTRTGELFF
TRBV20-1	TRBJ2-2	many	-	TGCAGTGCCCCCGGGGACACCGGGGAGCTGTTTTTT	CSAPGDTGELFF
TRBV6-1	TRBJ2-4	many	-	TGTGCCACTGCCCAGACAGGAGGACTAGCCAAAAACATTCAGTACTTC	CATAQTGGLAKNIQYF
TRBV25-1	TRBJ1-1	many	-	TGTGCCAGCCTCCACCGGAACACTGAAGCTTTCTTT	CASLHRNTEAFF
TRBV5-4	TRBJ2-7	-	TRBD2	TGTGCCAGCAGGGTGGGACTAGCGGATCTCGAGCAGTACTTC	CASRVGLADLEQYF
TRBV11-2	TRBJ2-7	many	-	TGTGCCAGCAGCCCGACCTCACGCTACGAGCAGTACTTC	CASSPTSRYEQYF
TRBV5-6	TRBJ2-1	many	-	TGTGCCAGCAGCTTGGAAAGTGTGGGCGCTGAGCAGTTCTTC	CASSLESVGAEQFF
TRBV12-3/TRBV12-4	TRBJ2-1	many	-	TGTGCCAGCATCCGGACCGCAAATGAGCAGTTCTTC	CASIRTANEQFF
TRBV7-9	TRBJ2-7	few	-	TGTGCCAGCAGCTTAGACCAGTACGAGCAGTACTTC	CASSLDQYEQYF